The rows below give T cell receptor beta chains drawn from one sample of a study of CD8 T cells in Susac syndrome. TCRdb itself ran the immunoSEQ multiplex PCR reads through MiXCR, one entry per CDR3 protein. This sample has about 250,000 distinct CDR3 sequences; roughly 95% occur once, and the top ten carry roughly 0.07%. The sequenced sample was CD4+ T cells from PBMCs. All receptors come from a human donor with multiple sclerosis. Both conserved end residues are part of each CDR3. The D gene is left open where the match is weak. The size of a clone is reported for some rows only, either as once, few or many, or as a class for expanded clones.

j_gene	abundance	d_gene	v_gene	CDR3aa	CDR3nt
TRBJ1-5	.	TRBD1	TRBV20-1	CSATKPQGNNQPQHF	TGCAGTGCTACTAAACCACAGGGGAACAATCAGCCCCAGCATTTT
TRBJ2-5	.	.	TRBV5-8	CASSGGPRPGRTQYF	TGTGCCAGCAGCGGGGGACCGCGACCAGGTCGGACCCAGTACTTC
TRBJ1-6	.	.	TRBV9	CASSLGGTLESPLHF	TGTGCCAGCAGCCTCGGAGGGACGTTAGAGTCACCCCTCCACTTT
TRBJ2-7	.	.	TRBV20-1	CSVSGNYEQYF	TGCAGCGTGTCGGGGAACTACGAGCAGTACTTC
TRBJ2-7	.	TRBD2	TRBV20-1	CSARDIAGAAYEQYF	TGCAGTGCTAGAGACATAGCGGGGGCCGCCTACGAGCAGTACTTC
TRBJ2-3	.	.	TRBV4-1	CASSHRATATDTQYF	TGCGCCAGCAGCCACAGGGCAACAGCTACAGATACGCAGTATTTT
TRBJ2-1	.	TRBD2	TRBV20-1	CSALRTSIGHEQFF	TGCAGTGCCCTCAGGACTAGCATAGGGCATGAGCAGTTCTTC
TRBJ1-2	.	.	TRBV9	CASSVGSGHYGYTF	TGTGCCAGCAGCGTTGGCAGTGGTCACTATGGCTACACCTTC
TRBJ2-3	.	.	TRBV10-3	CAISEETADPPQYF	TGTGCCATCAGTGAGGAGACCGCGGACCCCCCTCAGTATTTT
TRBJ2-1	.	.	TRBV19	CASSQLANEQFF	TGTGCCAGTAGTCAACTAGCAAATGAGCAGTTCTTC
TRBJ2-7	.	.	TRBV3-1	CASTPGKGLKQYF	TGTGCCAGCACCCCGGGAAAGGGACTGAAGCAGTACTTC
TRBJ2-1	.	.	TRBV27	CASSLLAKRSSYNEQFF	TGTGCCAGCAGTTTACTGGCCAAACGGAGCTCCTACAATGAGCAGTTCTTC
TRBJ2-1	once	.	TRBV11-2	CASSSRTYNEQFF	TGTGCCAGCAGCTCCAGGACCTACAATGAGCAGTTCTTC
TRBJ2-3	.	.	TRBV2	CASRGGQATDTQYF	TGTGCCAGCAGGGGGGGTCAAGCAACAGATACGCAGTATTTT
TRBJ1-2	.	.	TRBV12-3/TRBV12-4	CASSLAHLSGAGYTF	TGTGCCAGCAGTTTAGCGCACCTTAGCGGGGCTGGCTACACCTTC
TRBJ2-2	.	.	TRBV29-1	CSVAVSGVTGELFF	TGCAGCGTTGCGGTGTCAGGAGTCACCGGGGAGCTGTTTTTT
TRBJ2-3	.	TRBD1	TRBV2	CASRRRDRDTQYF	TGTGCCAGCAGGCGCCGGGACAGAGATACGCAGTATTTT
TRBJ2-4	.	.	TRBV29-1	CSGANLAKNIQYF	TGCAGCGGGGCGAATCTAGCCAAAAACATTCAGTACTTC
TRBJ2-2	.	TRBD1	TRBV4-1	CASSQGDSHTGELFF	TGCGCCAGCAGCCAAGGGGACAGCCACACCGGGGAGCTGTTTTTT
TRBJ1-3	.	.	TRBV30	CAWTKRGHHSGNTIYF	TGTGCCTGGACTAAGCGCGGACACCACTCTGGAAACACCATATATTTT
TRBJ2-5	once	.	TRBV4-1	CASSQGGGGLAASSWEETQYF	TGCGCCAGCAGCCAAGGTGGGGGTGGGCTAGCAGCCTCCTCTTGGGAAGAGACCCAGTACTTC
TRBJ1-1	.	TRBD1	TRBV5-1	CASSEGQLNTEAFF	TGCGCCAGCAGCGAGGGACAGCTTAACACTGAAGCTTTCTTT
TRBJ2-3	.	TRBD2	TRBV9	CASSVGFTSGREEDTQYF	TGTGCCAGCAGCGTAGGGTTCACTAGCGGGAGGGAAGAAGATACGCAGTATTTT
TRBJ2-4	.	.	TRBV6-1	CASSEADGLSAKNIQYF	TGTGCCAGCAGTGAAGCGGACGGGTTGTCAGCCAAAAACATTCAGTACTTC
TRBJ2-1	.	TRBD2	TRBV12-3/TRBV12-4	CASSLSGGGARFNEQFF	TGTGCCAGCAGTTTGTCCGGCGGGGGGGCGCGATTCAATGAGCAGTTCTTC
TRBJ1-2	.	TRBD1	TRBV20-1	CSASSTGIFYGYTF	TGCAGTGCCTCCTCGACAGGGATTTTCTATGGCTACACCTTC
TRBJ2-3	.	TRBD2	TRBV12-3/TRBV12-4	CASSRTSGTDTQYF	TGTGCCAGCAGCCGGACTAGCGGGACAGATACGCAGTATTTT
TRBJ1-5	.	.	TRBV20-1	CSADVGDGNQPQHF	TGCAGTGCGGATGTAGGGGATGGCAATCAGCCCCAGCATTTT
TRBJ1-4	.	.	TRBV29-1	CSVQIGGAPNEKLFF	TGCAGCGTTCAGATCGGGGGGGCTCCTAATGAAAAACTGTTTTTT
TRBJ2-1	.	.	TRBV7-2	CASSLEFARNEQFF	TGTGCCAGCAGCTTAGAGTTCGCGCGCAATGAGCAGTTCTTC
TRBJ1-5	.	.	TRBV2	CASTGVEQPQHF	TGTGCCAGCACAGGGGTGGAGCAGCCCCAGCATTTT
TRBJ2-3	.	.	TRBV4-1	CASSRGFLGDTQYF	TGCGCCAGCAGCCGAGGGTTTCTCGGGGATACGCAGTATTTT
TRBJ1-1	once	.	TRBV5-6	CASRLNPYSNTEAFF	TGTGCCAGCAGACTCAACCCCTACAGCAACACTGAAGCTTTCTTT
TRBJ2-3	.	.	TRBV2	CVSLGRSLITDTQYF	TGTGTCAGCCTGGGGAGGTCCCTAATCACAGATACGCAGTATTTT
TRBJ2-3	.	.	TRBV5-4	CASSLRVAATTDTQYF	TGTGCCAGCAGCTTGCGGGTAGCGGCCACCACAGATACGCAGTATTTT
TRBJ1-2	.	.	TRBV4-1	CASSNPGALPYGYTF	TGCGCCAGCAGCAATCCGGGGGCTCTACCCTATGGCTACACCTTC
TRBJ1-1	.	.	TRBV29-1	CSVETGPMNTEAFF	TGCAGCGTTGAAACCGGTCCCATGAACACTGAAGCTTTCTTT
TRBJ1-3	.	.	TRBV18	CASSPLGGDSAGNTIYF	TGTGCCAGCTCACCGCTGGGGGGGGACTCGGCTGGAAACACCATATATTTT
TRBJ2-2	.	TRBD2	TRBV13	CASSLSLRLAGAGELFF	TGTGCCAGCAGCTTAAGTCTCCGGCTAGCGGGAGCCGGGGAGCTGTTTTTT
TRBJ2-4	.	.	TRBV28	CASSFVGPKNIQYF	TGTGCCAGCAGTTTCGTCGGTCCCAAAAACATTCAGTACTTC
TRBJ1-5	.	TRBD1	TRBV30	CAWTPPDRDDQPQHF	TGTGCCTGGACTCCCCCGGACAGGGACGACCAGCCCCAGCATTTT
TRBJ1-1	.	.	TRBV28	CASSPYGRAMNTEAFF	TGTGCCAGCAGTCCCTACGGGAGGGCGATGAACACTGAAGCTTTCTTT
TRBJ1-1	.	.	TRBV9	CASSVEVGNTEAFF	TGTGCCAGCAGCGTAGAAGTGGGGAACACTGAAGCTTTCTTT
TRBJ2-5	.	.	TRBV10-3	CAISESRNQETQYF	TGTGCCATCAGTGAGTCCCGAAACCAAGAGACCCAGTACTTC
TRBJ2-2	once	.	TRBV14	CASSQANTGELFF	TGTGCCAGCAGCCAAGCCAACACCGGGGAGCTGTTTTTT
TRBJ1-1	.	.	TRBV4-1	CASSQRSGRANTEAFF	TGCGCCAGCAGCCAACGATCCGGAAGGGCGAACACTGAAGCTTTCTTT